The 5 T cell receptor beta chains in this list originate from one sample, sequenced in a study of blood T cells in healthy people across ages (dated by TCRdb to between 2015 and 2017). Receptors were amplified or captured by 5' RACE. Instrument on record: Illumina HiSeq 2500. A second PCR of roughly 7 to 11 cycles was performed with a sample-barcoded 5' primer and a J-beta primer mix. In TCRdb, the public reads were trimmed at Q25 with fastp and aligned with MiXCR, with productive beta chains retained. A single entry per CDR3 protein holds the most common genes and DNA from its merged rows. This sample has more than 700,000 distinct CDR3 sequences in its table, and more than 35% of those were observed once. Over 15% of the sample lies in the top ten. The sample was blood. These receptors were taken from a man older than 75 in good health.

This clonotype was observed a few times. This chain uses TRBV11-3 with TRBJ2-1; D gene ambiguous. This CDR3 has 15 amino acids. Between the trimmed V and J ends, which lost 0 bases and 3 bases, there was a span of 9 bases. Per germline, CDR1 SGHNT and CDR2 YENEEA. The CDR3 sequence is CASSLEGQDYNEQFF. CDR3 DNA sequence: TGTGCCAGCAGCTTAGAAGGGCAGGACTACAATGAGCAGTTCTTC.

This clonotype was seen ten or more times. The V call is TRBV12-3 or TRBV12-4, the J call TRBJ1-1; TRBD1 matches 9 bases. The CDR3 is 14 residues long. V shed 6 bases, J shed 5 bases, and the junction held 7 bases outside the gene matches. CDR3 coding DNA: TGTGCCAGCAGCGACAGGGGGAGGGAAACTGAAGCTTTCTTT. Its protein product is CASSDRGRETEAFF.

CDR3 coding DNA: TGTGCCACGAAGGGAACAGGGACGGTTAATTCACCCCTCCACTTT. It yields the protein CATKGTGTVNSPLHF. This sequence joins TRBV2 and TRBJ1-6, with D maybe TRBD1 (6 bases). Germline CDR1 reads SNHLY; CDR2 reads FYNNEI. The CDR3 length is 15 residues. Trimming removed 10 bases at V and 6 bases at J, with 19 bases between.

This sequence joins TRBV20-1 and TRBJ1-5; the match to TRBD1 covers 9 bases. CDR1 and CDR2 from the germline V gene are DFQATT and SNEGSKA (reference sequence). After removal of 5 bases from V and 3 bases from J, the junction contained 11 bases not matched to a gene. The CDR3 is made up of 16 amino acids. As DNA, the CDR3 is TGCAGTGCTTCCCCGGGACAGGGAGGCCCCAATCAGCCCCAGCATTTT. Protein product: CSASPGQGGPNQPQHF.

The chain recombines TRBV29-1 with TRBJ2-2; 9 bases are shared with TRBD1. The CDR3 spans 14 residues. V trimming: 6 bases; J trimming: 5 bases; junction bases outside the gene matches: 7. The germline V gene has CDR1 SQVTM and CDR2 ANQGSEA. The CDR3 spells CSVVATGGTGELFF. Here the CDR3 DNA reads TGCAGCGTCGTCGCGACAGGGGGAACCGGGGAGCTGTTTTTT.